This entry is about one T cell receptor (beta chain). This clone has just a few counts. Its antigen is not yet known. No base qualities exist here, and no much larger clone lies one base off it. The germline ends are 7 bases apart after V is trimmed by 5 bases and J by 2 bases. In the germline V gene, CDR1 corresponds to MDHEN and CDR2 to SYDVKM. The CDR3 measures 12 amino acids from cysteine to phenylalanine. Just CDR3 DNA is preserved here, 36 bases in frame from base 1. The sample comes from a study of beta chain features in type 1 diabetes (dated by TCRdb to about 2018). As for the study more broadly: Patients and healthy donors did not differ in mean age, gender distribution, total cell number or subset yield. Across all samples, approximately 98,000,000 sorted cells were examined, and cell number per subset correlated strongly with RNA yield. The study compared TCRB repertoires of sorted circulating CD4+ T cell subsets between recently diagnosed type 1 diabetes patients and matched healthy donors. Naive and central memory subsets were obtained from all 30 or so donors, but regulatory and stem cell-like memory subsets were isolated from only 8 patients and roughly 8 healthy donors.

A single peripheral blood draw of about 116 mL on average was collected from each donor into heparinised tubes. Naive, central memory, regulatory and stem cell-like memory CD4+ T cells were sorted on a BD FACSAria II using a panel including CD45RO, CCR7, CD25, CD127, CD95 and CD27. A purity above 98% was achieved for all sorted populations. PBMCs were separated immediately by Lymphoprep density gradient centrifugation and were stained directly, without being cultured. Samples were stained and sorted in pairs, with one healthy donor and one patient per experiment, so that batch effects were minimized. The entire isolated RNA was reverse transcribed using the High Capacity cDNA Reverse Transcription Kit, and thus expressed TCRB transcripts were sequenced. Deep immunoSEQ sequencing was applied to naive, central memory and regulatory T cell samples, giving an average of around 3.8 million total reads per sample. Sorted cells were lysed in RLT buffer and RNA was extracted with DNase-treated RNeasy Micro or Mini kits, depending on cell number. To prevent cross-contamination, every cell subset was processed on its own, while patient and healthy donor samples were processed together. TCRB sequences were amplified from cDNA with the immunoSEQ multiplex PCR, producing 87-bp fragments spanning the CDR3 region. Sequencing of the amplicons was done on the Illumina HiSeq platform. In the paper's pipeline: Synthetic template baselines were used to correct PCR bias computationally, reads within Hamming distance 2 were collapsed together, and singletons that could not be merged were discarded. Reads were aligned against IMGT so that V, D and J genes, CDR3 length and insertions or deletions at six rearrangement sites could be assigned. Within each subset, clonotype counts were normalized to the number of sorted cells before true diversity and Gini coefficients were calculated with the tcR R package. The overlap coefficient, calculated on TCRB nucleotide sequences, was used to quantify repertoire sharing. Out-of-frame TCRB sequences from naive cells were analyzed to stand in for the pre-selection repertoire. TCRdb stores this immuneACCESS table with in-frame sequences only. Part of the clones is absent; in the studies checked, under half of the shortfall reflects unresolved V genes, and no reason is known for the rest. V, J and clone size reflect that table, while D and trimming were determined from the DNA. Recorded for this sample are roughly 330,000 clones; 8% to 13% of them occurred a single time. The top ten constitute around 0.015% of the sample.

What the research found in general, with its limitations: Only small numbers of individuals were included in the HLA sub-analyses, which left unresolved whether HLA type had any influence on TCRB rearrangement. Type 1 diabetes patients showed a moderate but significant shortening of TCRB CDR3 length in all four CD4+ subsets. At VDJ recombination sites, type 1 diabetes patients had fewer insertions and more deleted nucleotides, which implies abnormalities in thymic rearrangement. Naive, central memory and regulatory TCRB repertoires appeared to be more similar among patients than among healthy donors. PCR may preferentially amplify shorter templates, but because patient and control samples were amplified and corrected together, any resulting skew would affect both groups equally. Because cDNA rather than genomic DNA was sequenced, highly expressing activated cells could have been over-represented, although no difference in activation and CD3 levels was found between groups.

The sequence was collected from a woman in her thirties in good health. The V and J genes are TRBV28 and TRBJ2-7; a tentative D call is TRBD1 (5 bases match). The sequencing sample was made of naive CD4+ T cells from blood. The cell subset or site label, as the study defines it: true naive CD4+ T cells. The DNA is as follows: TGTGCCAGCAGTACAGGACCCTACGAGCAGTACTTC. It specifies CASSTGPYEQYF.